The rows below give T cell receptor beta chains drawn from one sample of a study of beta chain features in type 1 diabetes. Sequenced by immunoSEQ multiplex PCR; TCRdb stores in-frame clones only, minus some. The repertoire consists of 250,000 to 300,000 clones, with more than 13% occurring once and the leading ten covering approximately 0.015%. The sample consisted of naive CD4+ T cells from blood. All receptors come from a man aged 25 to 40 with type 1 diabetes. Each CDR3 is given with its conserved first and last residue. Each record gives: V gene, CDR3 protein.

V: TRBV6-5; CDR3: CASSYSRQGNYEQYF
V: TRBV5-4; CDR3: CASSSGLAGEVQFF
V: TRBV30; CDR3: CAWSWDRASTSGNTIYF
V: TRBV9; CDR3: CASRRRLAKNIQYF
V: TRBV5-1; CDR3: CASSSLPGLAGVETQYF
V: TRBV4-2; CDR3: CASSQVWGGQADNEQFF
V: TRBV19; CDR3: CASTRGRGDTQYF
V: TRBV11-1; CDR3: CASSSMGLAGAGEQFF
V: TRBV28; CDR3: CASSLQTAYGYTF
V: TRBV28; CDR3: CASSFSGMQSYEQYF
V: TRBV19; CDR3: CATVDRYTEAFF
V: TRBV6-4; CDR3: CASSAGGNQPQHF
V: TRBV2; CDR3: CASCLGRRETQYF
V: TRBV5-4; CDR3: CASTNDRGGTEAFF
V: TRBV5-1; CDR3: CASSIRGAGEETQYF
V: TRBV7-2; CDR3: CASSPRTSGPYTGELFF
V: TRBV28; CDR3: CASSFPGGGSDTQYF
V: TRBV4-1; CDR3: CASSQIGTGSSGNTIYF
V: TRBV7-9; CDR3: CASSFTTGGKAFF
V: TRBV9; CDR3: CASSVAGSGRADEQFF
V: TRBV15; CDR3: CATSTGRTVYGYTF
V: TRBV6-5; CDR3: CASRPHLALGETQYF
V: TRBV9; CDR3: CASSAYTDTQYF
V: TRBV29-1; CDR3: CSARRDATNEKLFF
V: TRBV28; CDR3: CASSPRTAYEQYF
V: TRBV18; CDR3: CASSPQGANVLTF
V: TRBV5-1; CDR3: CASSQTSGTGELFF
V: TRBV28; CDR3: CASSPPSGGMNTEAFF
V: TRBV5-4; CDR3: CASSSGQAGGYTF
V: TRBV7-2; CDR3: CASSLAHSTYEQYF
V: TRBV9; CDR3: CASSVRDRNYGYTF
V: TRBV2; CDR3: CASMAARGLAGIWQFF
V: TRBV9; CDR3: CASSVATGTNEQFF
V: TRBV23-1; CDR3: CASSLGQGPYQPQHF
V: TRBV7-9; CDR3: CASSLGDGDRQTQYF
V: TRBV14; CDR3: CASRLSMNTEAFF
V: TRBV5-4; CDR3: CASSGDRGTRETQYF